This T cell receptor (beta chain) was captured in a study of identical twins. TCRdb itself ran the 5' RACE reads through MiXCR, one entry per CDR3 protein. Of roughly 690,000 distinct CDR3 sequences listed, 20% to 25% are singletons. There are 18 residues in the CDR3. Germline values: CDR1 KGHSH, CDR2 LQKENI. J gave up 6 bases and V 1 base, and 11 bases lay outside the gene matches. These data are also associated with another study on T cells expressing NK-cell markers.

The sample comprised PBMCs. This TCR derives from a woman under 30 in good health. The J gene is TRBJ1-6, the V gene TRBV18; 8 bases line up with TRBD1. CDR3 DNA sequence: TGTGCCAGCTCACCACAACCCACGATAGGACAGGGTAATTCACCCCTCCACTTT. Amino acid sequence: CASSPQPTIGQGNSPLHF. Variable domain in full (rest from reference TRBV18 and TRBJ1-6): NAGVMQNPRHLVRRRGQEARLRCSPMKGHSHVYWYRQLPEEGLKFMVYLQKENIIDESGMPKERFSAEFPKEGPSILRIQQVVRGDSAAYFCASSPQPTIGQGNSPLHFGNGTRLTVT.